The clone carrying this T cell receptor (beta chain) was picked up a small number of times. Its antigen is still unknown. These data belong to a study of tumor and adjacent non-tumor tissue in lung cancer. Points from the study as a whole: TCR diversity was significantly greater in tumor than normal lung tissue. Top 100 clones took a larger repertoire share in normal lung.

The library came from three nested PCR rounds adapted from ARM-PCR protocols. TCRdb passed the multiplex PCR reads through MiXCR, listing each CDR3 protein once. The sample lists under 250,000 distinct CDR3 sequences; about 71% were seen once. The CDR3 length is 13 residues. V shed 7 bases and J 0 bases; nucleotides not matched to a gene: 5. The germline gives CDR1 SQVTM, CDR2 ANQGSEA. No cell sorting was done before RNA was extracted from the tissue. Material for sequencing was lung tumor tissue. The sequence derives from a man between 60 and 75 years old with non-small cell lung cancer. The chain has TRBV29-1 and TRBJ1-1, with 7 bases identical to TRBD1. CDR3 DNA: TGCAGCGCCCAGGGACAGCTGAACACTGAAGCTTTCTTT. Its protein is CSAQGQLNTEAFF.